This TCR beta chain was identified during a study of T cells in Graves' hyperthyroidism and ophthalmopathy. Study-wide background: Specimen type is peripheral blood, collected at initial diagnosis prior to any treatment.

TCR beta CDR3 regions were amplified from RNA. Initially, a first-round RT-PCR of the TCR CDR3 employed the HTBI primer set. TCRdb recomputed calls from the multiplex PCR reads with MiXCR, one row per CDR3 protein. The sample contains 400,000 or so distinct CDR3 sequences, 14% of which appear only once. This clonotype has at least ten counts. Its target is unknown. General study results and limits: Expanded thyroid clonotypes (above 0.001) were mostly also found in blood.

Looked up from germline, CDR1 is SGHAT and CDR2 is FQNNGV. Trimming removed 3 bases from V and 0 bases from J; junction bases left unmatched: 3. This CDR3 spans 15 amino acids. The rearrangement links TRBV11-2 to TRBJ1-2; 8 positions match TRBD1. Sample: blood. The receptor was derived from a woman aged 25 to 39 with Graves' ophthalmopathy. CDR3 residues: CASSFDRGANYGYTF. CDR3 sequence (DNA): TGTGCCAGCAGCTTCGACAGGGGAGCTAACTATGGCTACACCTTC.